This T cell receptor (beta chain) was sequenced for a study of PD-1 blockade in classical Hodgkin lymphoma. Following autologous stem cell transplantation, relapse occurred in every patient, and exposure to brentuximab vedotin varied. Findings and limits, study-wide: Complete responders started with a diversity level that resembled newly diagnosed patients at baseline.

With regard to this clone: Its specificity is not known.

Assay used: immunoSEQ multiplex PCR; TCRdb lists only in-frame clones, some missing. The top ten hold about an eighth of the sample, which has 50,000 to 75,000 clones, 88% seen once. With 8 bases removed from V and 5 bases from J, the gap between germline ends came to 13 bases. In germline, CDR1 is SEHNR, CDR2 FQNEAQ (reference sequence). The CDR3 totals 12 residues. The chain joins TRBV7-9 to TRBJ2-7; D is possibly TRBD1 (5 bases). The sequenced sample was peripheral blood mononuclear cells (PBMCs), obtained at baseline. The receptor comes from a human donor with classical Hodgkin lymphoma. CDR3 sequence (DNA): TGTGCCAGCGGGGTGGACACGGACGAGCAGTACTTC. Protein product: CASGVDTDEQYF.